These T cell receptor beta chains were read from a single sample in a study of identical twins. TCRdb re-analysed the 5' RACE reads in MiXCR, keeping a single row per CDR3 protein. The sample shows 210,000 or so distinct CDR3 sequences, approximately 8.3% of them seen only once. The sample also formed part of further work on yellow fever vaccine responses in identical twins.

What was sequenced was memory (CD45RO+) T cells sorted from blood. All receptors come from a woman aged 18-29 years in good health. Both conserved end residues are part of each CDR3. D genes are given only for firm matches. Size values are once, few and many counts, or a class for expanded clones, and some rows have none.

D gene	J gene	clone size	V gene	CDR3 DNA	CDR3 protein
TRBD1	TRBJ2-7	few	TRBV9	TGTGCCAGCAGCGTAGACGCAGGGGGCCCCTACGAGCAGTACTTC	CASSVDAGGPYEQYF
TRBD1	TRBJ2-7	many	TRBV20-1	TGCAGTGCTAGAGGGGACAGGAATTTCTACGAGCAGTACTTC	CSARGDRNFYEQYF
TRBD1	TRBJ2-1	many	TRBV29-1	TGCAGCGTTGCCTCGAGACAGGGGTACAATGAGCAGTTCTTC	CSVASRQGYNEQFF
-	TRBJ2-5	-	TRBV7-2	TGTGCCAGCAGGACTAGTATCGGAAGTGAGACCCAGTACTTC	CASRTSIGSETQYF
TRBD2	TRBJ2-3	many	TRBV6-1	TGTGCCAGCAGTGCCATACTAGCGGGGGGCACAGATACGCAGTATTTT	CASSAILAGGTDTQYF
TRBD1	TRBJ1-1	-	TRBV25-1	TGTGCCAGCAGCTCCGGGACAGGGTTTTGGAACACTGAAGCTTTCTTT	CASSSGTGFWNTEAFF
-	TRBJ2-7	few	TRBV6-2/TRBV6-3	TGTGCCAGCAGCCAAAGTTACGGGAAATCCGGGACAATCTCCTACGAGCAGTACTTC	CASSQSYGKSGTISYEQYF
TRBD2	TRBJ2-2	few	TRBV5-1	TGCGCCAGCAGCTCGGGACTAGCGGGAGGCACCCGATCCGGGGAGCTGTTTTTT	CASSSGLAGGTRSGELFF
-	TRBJ1-2	many	TRBV5-1	TGCGCCAGCAGCTTGGGTGCGGGAGCCGGTGGCTACACCTTC	CASSLGAGAGGYTF
TRBD2	TRBJ2-4	many	TRBV5-1	TGCGCCAGCAGCAGCGGGACCTCATTGTACTTC	CASSSGTSLYF
-	TRBJ1-6	-	TRBV27	TGTGCCAGCAGTCCACTCCATAATTCACCCCTCCACTTT	CASSPLHNSPLHF
-	TRBJ2-5	few	TRBV5-6	TGTGCCAGCAGCTTGGGCGCGTGGGGGACCCAGTACTTC	CASSLGAWGTQYF
-	TRBJ2-7	-	TRBV6-2/TRBV6-3	TGTGCCAGCAGTTACGGGCGGAACGAGCAGTACTTC	CASSYGRNEQYF
TRBD1	TRBJ2-6	-	TRBV5-5	TGTGCCAGCAGCTTTGCAGGGGGCCTGACAGGGGCCAACGTCCTGACTTTC	CASSFAGGLTGANVLTF
-	TRBJ1-6	many	TRBV6-5	TGTGCCAGCAGGTCCCAGCTTTCACCCCTCCACTTT	CASRSQLSPLHF
-	TRBJ1-4	many	TRBV29-1	TGCAGCGTTGAATCATCCAGTGGAAAACTGTTTTTT	CSVESSSGKLFF
TRBD2	TRBJ2-2	few	TRBV7-2	TGTGCCAGCAGCTTAGGAGCGGGAGGGCCCGGGGAGCTGTTTTTT	CASSLGAGGPGELFF
-	TRBJ2-1	-	TRBV2	TGTGCCAGCAGTGAAACGGAAATTCTATTGAATGAGCAGTTCTTC	CASSETEILLNEQFF
TRBD2	TRBJ2-1	-	TRBV27	TGTGCCAGCAGTTCCTATAGCGGGATCACTCTCAATGAGCAGTTCTTC	CASSSYSGITLNEQFF
TRBD1	TRBJ1-3	many	TRBV12-3/TRBV12-4	TGTGCCAGCAGTTCAAAGGGGGACAGCTCTGGAAACACCATATATTTT	CASSSKGDSSGNTIYF
-	TRBJ1-1	many	TRBV12-3/TRBV12-4	TGTGCCAGCAGTCGCACTGAAGCTTTCTTT	CASSRTEAFF
-	TRBJ2-1	many	TRBV5-1	TGCGCCAGCAGCTTTGGATCCCTGGGGGCTGAGCAGTTCTTC	CASSFGSLGAEQFF
-	TRBJ2-2	many	TRBV11-1	TGTGCCAGCAGCTCCCCCCCCCTTTCCCGAGGCGCGAACACCGGGGAGCTGTTTTTT	CASSSPPLSRGANTGELFF
TRBD2	TRBJ2-1	few	TRBV6-4	TGTGCCAGCAGTGAGTCTAGCGGGAGGCCTACGGATGAGCAGTTCTTC	CASSESSGRPTDEQFF
TRBD1	TRBJ1-6	few	TRBV19	TGTGCCAGTGGGACAGAGAATTCACCCCTCCACTTT	CASGTENSPLHF
-	TRBJ2-7	-	TRBV24-1	TGTGCCACCAGTGAGGCAGGGGACCCCTACGAGCAGTACTTC	CATSEAGDPYEQYF
TRBD2	TRBJ2-7	few	TRBV7-3	TGTGCCAGCAGCCCCGGGAGGGGCAGGACTTCCTACGAGCAGTACTTC	CASSPGRGRTSYEQYF
TRBD2	TRBJ2-3	-	TRBV15	TGTGCCACCAGCAGAAAAAGGCTCAGCGGGGACAGCACAGATACGCAGTATTTT	CATSRKRLSGDSTDTQYF
-	TRBJ1-2	many	TRBV12-3/TRBV12-4	TGTGCCAGCAGTTTGATGGGTGGCTATGGCTACACCTTC	CASSLMGGYGYTF
-	TRBJ2-5	few	TRBV7-6	TGTGCCAGCAGCCCCGACCCGGGACCTCGAGAGACCCAGTACTTC	CASSPDPGPRETQYF
-	TRBJ2-3	few	TRBV21-1	TGTGCCAGCAGCCAAAGAGGTCCGGCCGAGGGGACAGATACGCAGTATTTT	CASSQRGPAEGTDTQYF
-	TRBJ1-5	many	TRBV28	TGTGCCAGCAGTTCGTCGTTCAGGGGTTATAGCAATCAGCCCCAGCATTTT	CASSSSFRGYSNQPQHF
TRBD2	TRBJ2-7	many	TRBV12-3/TRBV12-4	TGTGCCAGCAGTTTAAGCGGGAGCGTATCCTACGAGCAGTACTTC	CASSLSGSVSYEQYF
-	TRBJ2-7	few	TRBV7-9	TGTGCCAGCAGCCCAGAGGCACAGGGAGGCGAGCAGTACTTC	CASSPEAQGGEQYF
-	TRBJ2-5	-	TRBV6-1	TGTGCCAGTACACCGGGGGAACCCGAAGAGACCCAGTACTTC	CASTPGEPEETQYF
TRBD1	TRBJ2-3	-	TRBV2	TGTGCCAGCAGCGACAGGGGTGGGGCAGATACGCAGTATTTT	CASSDRGGADTQYF
TRBD1	TRBJ1-2	-	TRBV9	TGTGCCAGCAGCGTATCCGCGGTGTCAGGGACAGCTGGCTACACCTTC	CASSVSAVSGTAGYTF